This TCR beta chain was documented in a study of blood T cells in healthy people across ages (dated by TCRdb to the mid-2010s). For the study in its entirety: In model experiments, template switching captured roughly one uniquely barcoded TCR beta cDNA molecule for every two T cells. Four age groups were formed from the donors: young (average approximately 17 years), middle-aged (just under 40), aged (62) and long-lived (less than 85). The study measured age-related changes in TCR beta repertoire diversity using deep sequencing normalized with unique cDNA molecular identifiers. Two additional independent replicas of 1 million unique cDNA reads from the same blood draw were analyzed for two donors (one aged 18 to 30 and one aged 80 or older). To avoid experimental bias, donors of different ages were randomly spread across the sequencing lanes.

V loses 2 bases of germline sequence and J loses 12 bases, and the interval between the two ends is 18 bases. From a lookup of the germline V gene, CDR1 and CDR2 are SGHRS and YFSETQ. Its CDR3 holds 14 amino acids, cysteine through phenylalanine. Solely the CDR3 DNA is kept, with 42 bases framed from the first base. Donors were a few dozen systemically healthy Caucasian individuals from Russia aged roughly 6 to 100 years. Ten milliliters of peripheral blood were drawn from each donor into EDTA-treated Vacutainer tubes. Ficoll-Paque density-gradient centrifugation was used to isolate PBMCs, with at least 7 million obtained per sample. Trizol reagent was used to extract total RNA from PBMCs, with at least 5.5 micrograms per sample. For every donor, an aliquot of PBMCs went through flow cytometry to measure the percentages of naive CD45RAhigh/CD27high T cells. This clonotype was seen only a few times. Its antigen is unknown. The input lacks base qualities; no much larger clone sits a single base away.

General conclusions and limits of the study: Because donor CMV infection status was unknown, age-related changes in expanded clonotypes were potentially confounded. Observed TCR beta diversity correlated strongly with the percentage of naive T cells measured by flow cytometry. Compared with the aged group, the long-lived group had more naive CD4+ T cells, fewer expanded clones and increased TCR diversity, suggesting age selection. As age increased, observed TCR beta diversity per million T cells dropped in a roughly linear way, and a significant reduction was already evident by age around 41. Total diversity estimates from one million sequenced T cells were considered lower bounds and underestimates. Since profiling was done on bulk unsorted PBMCs, naive and antigen-experienced compartments could not be conclusively compared.

Libraries were prepared through 5' RACE. TCRdb records Illumina HiSeq 2500 as the sequencer. A second PCR of about 6 to 11 cycles was performed with a sample-barcoded 5' primer and a J-beta primer mix. A template-switch 5' adaptor carrying 12 random nucleotides introduced a unique molecular identifier onto each TCR beta cDNA molecule. Each sample yielded at least 2.5 million CDR3-containing paired-end reads. All of the RNA was converted into first-strand cDNA using the Mint cDNA synthesis kit, with a TRBC-specific oligonucleotide serving as the primer. Following uracil-DNA glycosylase treatment, a first 18-cycle PCR with universal primers M1SS and BC2_uni_R was performed on all cDNA. The authors' pipeline ran thus. Normalization of each sample was performed by random selection of 1 million high-quality reads, each carrying a distinct molecular identifier. Instead of being binned into consensus sequences, reads with shared molecular identifiers were discarded. MiTCR, set to a Q25 quality threshold and the strictest error-elimination algorithm, was used for CDR3 identification, clonotype clustering and error correction. Lower-bound total TCR beta diversity was estimated with a nonparametric unseen species model using Euler transformation. Clones were called with MiXCR by TCRdb after fastp trimmed the public reads at Q25, and only in-frame beta chains were retained. Records with the same CDR3 protein are collapsed into one entry carrying the most frequent genes and DNA. These V and J calls derive from TCRdb rather than the authors' analysis. For this sample the table gives approximately 1.5 million distinct CDR3 sequences, of which roughly a third were detected only once. The biggest ten clones account for about 11% of the sample.

Sequenced input: blood. This clonotype was sampled from a woman between 25 and 40 years old in good health. The receptor chain draws on TRBV5-1 and TRBJ2-1; the D call is tentative, TRBD1 or TRBD2, as each matches 6 bases. The CDR3 protein sequence reads: CASSFLNSGAGQFF. The DNA is TGCGCCAGCAGCTTCCTAAACTCGGGGGCGGGGCAGTTCTTC.